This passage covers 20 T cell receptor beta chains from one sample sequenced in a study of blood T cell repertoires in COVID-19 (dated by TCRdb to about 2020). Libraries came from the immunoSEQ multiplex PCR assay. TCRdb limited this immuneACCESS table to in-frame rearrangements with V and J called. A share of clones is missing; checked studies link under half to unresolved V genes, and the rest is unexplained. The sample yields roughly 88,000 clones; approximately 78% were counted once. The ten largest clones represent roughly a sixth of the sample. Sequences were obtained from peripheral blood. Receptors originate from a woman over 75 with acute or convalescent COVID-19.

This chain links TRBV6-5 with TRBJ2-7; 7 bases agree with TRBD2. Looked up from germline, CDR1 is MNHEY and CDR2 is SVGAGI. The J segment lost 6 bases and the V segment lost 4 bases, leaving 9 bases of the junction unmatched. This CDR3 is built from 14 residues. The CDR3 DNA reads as TGTGCCAGCAGTTCCGTTTCTAGCGGATCCGAGCAGTACTTC. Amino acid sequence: CASSSVSSGSEQYF.

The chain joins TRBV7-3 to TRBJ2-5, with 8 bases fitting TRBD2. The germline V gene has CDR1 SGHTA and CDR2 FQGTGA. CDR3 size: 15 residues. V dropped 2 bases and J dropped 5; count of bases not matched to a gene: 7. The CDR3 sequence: CASSLVGGAYETQYF. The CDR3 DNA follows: TGTGCCAGCAGCTTAGTCGGGGGGGCTTATGAGACCCAGTACTTC.

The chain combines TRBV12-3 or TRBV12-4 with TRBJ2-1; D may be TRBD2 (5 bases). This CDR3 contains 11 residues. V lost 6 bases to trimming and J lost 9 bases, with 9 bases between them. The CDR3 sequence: CASSPGSEQFF. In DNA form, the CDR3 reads TGTGCCAGCAGCCCGGGGAGTGAGCAGTTCTTC.

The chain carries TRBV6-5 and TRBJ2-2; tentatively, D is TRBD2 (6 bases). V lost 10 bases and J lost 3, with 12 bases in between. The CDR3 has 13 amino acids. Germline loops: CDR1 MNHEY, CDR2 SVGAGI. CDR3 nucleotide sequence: TGTGCCACCCTTCCGGGGGACACCGGGGAGCTGTTTTTT. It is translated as CATLPGDTGELFF.

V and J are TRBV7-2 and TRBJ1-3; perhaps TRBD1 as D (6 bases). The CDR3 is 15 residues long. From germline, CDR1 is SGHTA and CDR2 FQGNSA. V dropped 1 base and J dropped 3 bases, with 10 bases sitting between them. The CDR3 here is CASSLGGGLGNTIYF. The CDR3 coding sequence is TGTGCCAGCAGCTTAGGGGGGGGGCTTGGAAACACCATATATTTT.

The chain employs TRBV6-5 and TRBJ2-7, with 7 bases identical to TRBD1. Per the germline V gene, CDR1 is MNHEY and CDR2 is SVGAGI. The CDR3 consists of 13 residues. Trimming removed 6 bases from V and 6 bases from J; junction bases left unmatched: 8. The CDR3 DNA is TGTGCCAGCAGATCTAGGGGACAGTCCGAGCAGTACTTC. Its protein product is CASRSRGQSEQYF.

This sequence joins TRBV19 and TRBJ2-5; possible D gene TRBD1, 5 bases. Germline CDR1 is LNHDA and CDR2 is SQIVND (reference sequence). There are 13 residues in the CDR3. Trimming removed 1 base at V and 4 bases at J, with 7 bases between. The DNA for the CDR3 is TGTGCCAGTAGTATAGTGGGGCTAGAGACCCAGTACTTC. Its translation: CASSIVGLETQYF. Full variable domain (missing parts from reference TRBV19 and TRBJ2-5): DGGITQSPKYLFRKEGQNVTLSCEQNLNHDAMYWYRQDPGQGLRLIYYSQIVNDFQKGDIAEGYSVSREKKESFPLTVTSAQKNPTAFYLCASSIVGLETQYFGPGTRLLVL.

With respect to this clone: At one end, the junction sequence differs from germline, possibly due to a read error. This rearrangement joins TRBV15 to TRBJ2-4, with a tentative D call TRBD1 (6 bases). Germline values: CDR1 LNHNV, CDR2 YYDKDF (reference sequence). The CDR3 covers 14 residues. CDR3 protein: CATSQGQGIPFSNF. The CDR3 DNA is TGTGCCACCAGCCAGGGGCAGGGTATACCATTCAGTAACTTC.

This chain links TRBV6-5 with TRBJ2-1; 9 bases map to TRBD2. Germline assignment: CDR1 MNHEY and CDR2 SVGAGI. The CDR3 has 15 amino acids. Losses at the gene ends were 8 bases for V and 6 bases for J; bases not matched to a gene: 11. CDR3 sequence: CASGERRGGINEQFF. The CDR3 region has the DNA TGTGCCAGCGGCGAGCGGCGGGGGGGAATCAATGAGCAGTTCTTC.

CDR3 coding DNA: TGTGCCAGCAGCCCTAACACTGAAGCTTTCTTT. Amino acid sequence: CASSPNTEAFF. The chain carries TRBV11-2 and TRBJ1-1; D is unresolved. Per the germline V gene, CDR1 is SGHAT and CDR2 is FQNNGV. The V end was cut by 5 bases, the J end by 2 bases, with 3 bases between. This CDR3 region has 11 residues.

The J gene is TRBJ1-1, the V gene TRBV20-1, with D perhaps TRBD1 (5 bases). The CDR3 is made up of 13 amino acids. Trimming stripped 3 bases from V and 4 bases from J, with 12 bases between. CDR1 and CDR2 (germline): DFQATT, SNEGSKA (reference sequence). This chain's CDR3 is CSASLGGTTEAFF. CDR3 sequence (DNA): TGCAGTGCTAGTCTCGGGGGGACCACTGAAGCTTTCTTT.

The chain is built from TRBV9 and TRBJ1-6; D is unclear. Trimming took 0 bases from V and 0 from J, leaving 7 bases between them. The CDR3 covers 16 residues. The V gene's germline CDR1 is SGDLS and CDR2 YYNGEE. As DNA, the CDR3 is TGTGCCAGCAGCGTAGCTGAGAGCTCCTATAATTCACCCCTCCACTTT. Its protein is CASSVAESSYNSPLHF. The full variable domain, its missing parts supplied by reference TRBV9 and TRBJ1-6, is DSGVTQTPKHLITATGQRVTLRCSPRSGDLSVYWYQQSLDQGLQFLIQYYNGEERAKGNILERFSAQQFPDLHSELNLSSLELGDSALYFCASSVAESSYNSPLHFGNGTRLTVT.

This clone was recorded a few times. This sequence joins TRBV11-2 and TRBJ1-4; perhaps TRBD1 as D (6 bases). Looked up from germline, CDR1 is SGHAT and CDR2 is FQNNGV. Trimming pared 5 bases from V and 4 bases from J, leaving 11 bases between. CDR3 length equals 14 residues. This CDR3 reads CASSPQGLNEKLFF. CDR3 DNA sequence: TGTGCCAGCAGCCCCCAGGGGCTTAATGAAAAACTGTTTTTT.

CDR3 nucleotide sequence: TGTGCCAGCAGGGCTGGGACAGGGTTGACCTACGAGCAGTACTTC. It is translated as CASRAGTGLTYEQYF. The chain recombines TRBV2 with TRBJ2-7; 9 nucleotides line up with TRBD1. The CDR3 length is 15 residues. CDR1 is SNHLY and CDR2 is FYNNEI in the germline V gene. Trimming cost V 6 bases and J 2 bases; bases outside gene matches: 8.

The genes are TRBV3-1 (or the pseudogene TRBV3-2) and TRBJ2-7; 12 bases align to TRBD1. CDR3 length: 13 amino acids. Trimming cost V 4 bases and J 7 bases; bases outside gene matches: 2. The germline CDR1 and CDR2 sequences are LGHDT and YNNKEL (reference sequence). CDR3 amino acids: CASSPGQGAEQYF. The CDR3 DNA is TGTGCCAGCAGCCCGGGACAGGGGGCTGAGCAGTACTTC.

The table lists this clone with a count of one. The CDR3 sequence is CASSERTFGNTIYF. In DNA form, the CDR3 reads TGTGCCAGCAGCGAGCGGACTTTTGGAAACACCATATATTTT. The chain recombines TRBV11-2 with TRBJ1-3, with D hard to call. Deletions cut 5 bases from V and 3 bases from J, with 11 bases between. This CDR3 spans 14 amino acids. The germline V gene has CDR1 SGHAT and CDR2 FQNNGV.

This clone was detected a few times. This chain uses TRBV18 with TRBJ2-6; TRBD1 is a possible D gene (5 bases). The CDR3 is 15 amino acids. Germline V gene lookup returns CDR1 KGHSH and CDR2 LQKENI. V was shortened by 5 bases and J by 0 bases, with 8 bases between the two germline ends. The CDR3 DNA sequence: TGTGCCAGCTCATCCCAGGGCTCTGGGGCCAACGTCCTGACTTTC. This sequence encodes CASSSQGSGANVLTF. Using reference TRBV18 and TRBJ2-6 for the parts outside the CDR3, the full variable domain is NAGVMQNPRHLVRRRGQEARLRCSPMKGHSHVYWYRQLPEEGLKFMVYLQKENIIDESGMPKERFSAEFPKEGPSILRIQQVVRGDSAAYFCASSSQGSGANVLTFGAGSRLTVL.

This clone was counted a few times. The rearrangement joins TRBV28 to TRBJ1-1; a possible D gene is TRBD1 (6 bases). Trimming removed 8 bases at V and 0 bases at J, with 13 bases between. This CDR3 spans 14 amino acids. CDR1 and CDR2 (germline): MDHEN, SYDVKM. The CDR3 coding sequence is TGTGCCAGCCGTCAGGGGTTGATGAACACTGAAGCTTTCTTT. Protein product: CASRQGLMNTEAFF.

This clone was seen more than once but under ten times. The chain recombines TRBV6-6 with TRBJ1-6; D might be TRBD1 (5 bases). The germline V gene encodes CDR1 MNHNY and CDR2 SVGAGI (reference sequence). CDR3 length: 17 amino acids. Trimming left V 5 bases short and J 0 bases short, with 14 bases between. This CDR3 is CASSQTELSSYNSPLHF. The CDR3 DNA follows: TGTGCCAGCAGTCAGACAGAGCTAAGCTCCTATAATTCACCCCTCCACTTT.

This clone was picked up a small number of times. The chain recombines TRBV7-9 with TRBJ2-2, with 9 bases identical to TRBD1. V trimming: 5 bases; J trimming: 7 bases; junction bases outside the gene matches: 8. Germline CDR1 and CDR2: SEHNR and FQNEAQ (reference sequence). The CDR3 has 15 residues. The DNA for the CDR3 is TGTGCCAGCAGCATTACAGGGGGCGCCGACGGGGAGCTGTTTTTT. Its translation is CASSITGGADGELFF. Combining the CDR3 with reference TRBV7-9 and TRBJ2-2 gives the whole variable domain DTGVSQNPRHKITKRGQNVTFRCDPISEHNRLYWYRQTLGQGPEFLTYFQNEAQLEKSRLLSDRFSAERPKGSFSTLEIQRTEQGDSAMYLCASSITGGADGELFFGEGSRLTVL.